The clone carrying this T cell receptor (beta chain) appeared a few times. Antigen specificity is unknown. The data belong to a study of T cells in Graves' hyperthyroidism and ophthalmopathy. Findings and caveats of the study: The model anticipated ophthalmopathy a median around six months pre-onset. Appearing also in blood were most of the thyroid clonotypes expanded above 0.001.

On the basis of clinical symptoms, serum thyroxine and TRAb, thyroid ultrasound and orbital computed tomography, diagnoses were made. Germline lookup yields CDR1 DFQATT and CDR2 SNEGSKA (reference sequence). This CDR3 has 14 residues. V was cut by 2 bases and J by 0 bases, with 8 bases left in between. It was RNA transcripts that yielded the amplified TCR beta CDR3 regions. When the TCR CDR3 underwent first-round RT-PCR, the HTBI primer set was used. TCRdb used MiXCR to reprocess the multiplex PCR reads, holding one entry per CDR3 protein. This table has just under 750,000 distinct CDR3 sequences, roughly a third appearing once.

Sequences were obtained from blood. V gene TRBV20-1 combines with J gene TRBJ1-5; no clear D. The clonotype comes from a woman aged 35 to 49 with Graves' hyperthyroidism. The DNA for the CDR3 is TGCAGTGCTAGACAGTGGTATAGCAATCAGCCCCAGCATTTT. It specifies CSARQWYSNQPQHF.